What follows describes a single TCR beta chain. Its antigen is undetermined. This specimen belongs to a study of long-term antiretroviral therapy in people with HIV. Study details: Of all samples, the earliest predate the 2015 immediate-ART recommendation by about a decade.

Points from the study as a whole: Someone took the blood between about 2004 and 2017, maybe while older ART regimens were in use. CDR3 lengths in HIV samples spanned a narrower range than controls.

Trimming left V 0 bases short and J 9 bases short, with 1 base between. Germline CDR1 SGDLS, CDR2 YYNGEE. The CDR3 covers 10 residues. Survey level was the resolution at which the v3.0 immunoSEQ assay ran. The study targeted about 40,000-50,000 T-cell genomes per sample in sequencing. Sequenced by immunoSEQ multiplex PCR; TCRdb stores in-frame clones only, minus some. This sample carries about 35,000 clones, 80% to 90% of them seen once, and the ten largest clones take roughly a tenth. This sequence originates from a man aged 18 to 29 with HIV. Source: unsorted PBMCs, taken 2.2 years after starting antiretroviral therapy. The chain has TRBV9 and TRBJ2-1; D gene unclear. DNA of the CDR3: TGTGCCAGCAGCGTAGGTGAGCAGTTCTTC. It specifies CASSVGEQFF.